These 7 T cell receptor beta chains came from one sample sequenced in a study of blood T cell repertoires in COVID-19. Clones were sequenced by immunoSEQ multiplex PCR, and TCRdb holds only the in-frame ones, with some missing. The sample yields some 120,000 clones, around nine tenths seen once. The specimen sequenced was peripheral blood. The receptors shown here come from a middle-aged man with acute or convalescent COVID-19.

The V gene is TRBV5-1, the J gene TRBJ2-3; tentative D call: TRBD2 (6 bases). The CDR3 is 16 amino acids. Trimming removed 0 bases from V and 0 bases from J, with 11 bases in between. CDR1 and CDR2 from the germline V gene are SGHRS and YFSETQ. The CDR3 loop reads CASSLVGDSSTDTQYF. In DNA form, the CDR3 reads TGCGCCAGCAGCTTGGTGGGGGACTCGAGCACAGATACGCAGTATTTT.

This clone was observed once. The chain carries TRBV7-2 and TRBJ2-5; tentatively, D is TRBD1 (6 bases). The V and J ends lost 2 bases and 3 bases respectively, with 13 bases between them. The CDR3 sequence is 15 residues long. Germline-derived CDR1 and CDR2 are SGHTA and FQGNSA. DNA of the CDR3: TGTGCCAGCAGCTTAAGTAAAGGGGGTAAAGAGACCCAGTACTTC. Translating gives CASSLSKGGKETQYF.

This clone has more than one count but fewer than ten. This rearrangement joins TRBV5-1 to TRBJ1-1, with D perhaps TRBD1 (6 bases). Trimming removed 4 bases from V and 5 bases from J, with 15 bases in between. The CDR3 is 14 amino acids. Germline CDR1 and CDR2: SGHRS and YFSETQ. The CDR3 coding sequence is TGCGCCAGCAGCGTAACAGGGCCGGGGACTGAAGCTTTCTTT. Translation: CASSVTGPGTEAFF.

J is TRBJ2-5 and V is TRBV5-6; 8 bases line up with TRBD1. Germline V lookup: CDR1 SGHDT, CDR2 YYEEEE. V lost 3 bases to trimming and J lost 4 bases; unmatched junction nucleotides: 8. The CDR3 spans 15 residues. The CDR3 sequence is CASSYRGAPAETQYF. DNA for the CDR3: TGTGCCAGCAGCTACAGGGGGGCACCCGCAGAGACCCAGTACTTC.

This clone was counted only a few times. CDR3 in amino acids: CASSTWGGYGYTF. Written as DNA, the CDR3 is TGTGCCAGCTCAACCTGGGGCGGCTATGGCTACACCTTC. The V gene is TRBV18, the J gene TRBJ1-2; D may be TRBD1 (5 bases). The ends were cut back, 5 bases at V and 4 bases at J, with 11 bases in the middle. Germline CDR1 reads KGHSH; CDR2 reads LQKENI. CDR3 length equals 13 residues.

The chain uses TRBV27 and TRBJ1-2; TRBD1 aligns across 10 bases. Per the germline V gene, CDR1 is MNHEY and CDR2 is SMNVEV (reference sequence). This CDR3 contains 15 residues. Trimming at V came to 4 bases and at J to 4 bases, leaving 6 bases not matched to a gene. CDR3 nucleotides: TGTGCCAGCAGTTCAGGGACAGGGGCCCGCTATGGCTACACCTTC. As protein: CASSSGTGARYGYTF.

The chain couples TRBV11-2 to TRBJ2-7, with D unresolved. Germline values: CDR1 SGHAT, CDR2 FQNNGV. Trimming took off 0 bases at V and 1 base at J, with 4 bases between the two ends. The CDR3 runs 13 residues. This chain's CDR3 is CASSLDPSYEQYF. CDR3 nucleotide sequence: TGTGCCAGCAGCTTAGATCCATCCTACGAGCAGTACTTC. Drawing the rest from reference TRBV11-2 and TRBJ2-7, the complete variable domain is EAGVAQSPRYKIIEKRQSVAFWCNPISGHATLYWYQQILGQGPKLLIQFQNNGVVDDSQLPKDRFSAERLKGVDSTLKIQPAKLEDSAVYLCASSLDPSYEQYFGPGTRLTVT.